Following are 5 T cell receptor beta chains from one sample sequenced in a study of blood T cell repertoires in COVID-19. TCRdb's table, derived via immunoSEQ multiplex PCR, lists solely in-frame clones and lacks some. This sample has fewer than 500,000 clones, with around 89% found just once. Input material: peripheral blood. The receptors stem from a woman in her twenties or thirties with acute or convalescent COVID-19.

Only a few counts were recorded for this clone. V gene TRBV19 combines with J gene TRBJ1-6; 10 nucleotides align to TRBD1. CDR1 is LNHDA, CDR2 SQIVND, per germline (reference sequence). This CDR3 comprises 14 residues. Trimming cost V 4 bases and J 10 bases; bases outside gene matches: 4. The CDR3 region is CASSTTGGSSPLHF. In nucleotides, the CDR3 is TGTGCCAGTAGTACGACAGGGGGCAGCTCACCCCTCCACTTT. Full variable domain (missing parts from reference TRBV19 and TRBJ1-6): DGGITQSPKYLFRKEGQNVTLSCEQNLNHDAMYWYRQDPGQGLRLIYYSQIVNDFQKGDIAEGYSVSREKKESFPLTVTSAQKNPTAFYLCASSTTGGSSPLHFGNGTRLTVT.

This chain uses TRBV4-2 with TRBJ2-5; TRBD2 aligns across 11 bases. CDR1 LGHNA and CDR2 YNFKEQ come from the germline V gene. Trimming took 2 bases from V and 2 from J; bases not matched to a gene: 4. CDR3 length: 16 residues. CDR3 in amino acids: CASSQSGLAEQETQYF. The CDR3 coding sequence is TGTGCCAGCAGCCAATCGGGACTAGCGGAACAAGAGACCCAGTACTTC.

The chain links TRBV7-6 to TRBJ2-4, with D possibly TRBD1 on 7 matching bases. The germline V and J ends were trimmed by 2 bases and 8 bases, with 16 bases remaining between them. Germline V lookup: CDR1 SGHVS, CDR2 FNYEAQ. The CDR3 runs 15 residues. CDR3 in DNA: TGTGCCAGCAGCTTACAGGGACAGCCGGGGGACATTCAGTACTTC. This translates into CASSLQGQPGDIQYF.

This chain links TRBV5-4 with TRBJ2-7; 7 nucleotides align to TRBD1. CDR3 size: 14 residues. Germline V gives CDR1 SGHNT, CDR2 YYREEE (reference sequence). The ends lost 4 bases at V and 3 bases at J; junction bases unmatched: 7. The CDR3 sequence: CASSSDRENYEQYF. The CDR3, as DNA: TGTGCCAGCAGCAGCGACAGGGAGAACTACGAGCAGTACTTC.

This clone was counted once. The J gene is TRBJ1-1, the V gene TRBV18, with 8 bases fitting TRBD1. The germline gives CDR1 KGHSH, CDR2 LQKENI. The CDR3 totals 14 residues. The V and J ends lost 5 bases and 3 bases, in that order; junction bases with no gene match: 5. The CDR3 DNA sequence: TGTGCCAGCTCAATCAGGGGGCGCGACACTGAAGCTTTCTTT. Amino acid sequence: CASSIRGRDTEAFF.